The source of this TCR beta chain is a study of T cell repertoires in cytomegalovirus infection. Germline values: CDR1 MNHEY, CDR2 SVGAGI. CDR3 size: 24 residues. Trimming removed 0 bases at V and 3 bases at J, with 33 bases between. TCRdb reprocessed the reads via MiXCR and lists one record per CDR3 protein. The data show about 890,000 distinct CDR3 sequences, 31% seen once. To note about this clonotype: Its antigen is not known.

The rearrangement joins TRBV6-5 to TRBJ2-6, with D possibly matching TRBD2 (5 bases). The source material was cultured CD8+ T cells from PBMCs, sampled from culture after CMV antigen stimulation. The receptor was isolated from a human donor in good health (CMV status not recorded). Some clones in this sample may be carry-over from other donors' samples. CDR3 sequence: CASSYSWLVLDHGDPLFGANVLTF. The DNA of the CDR3 is TGTGCCAGCAGTTACTCCTGGTTAGTTCTTGACCACGGGGATCCCCTCTTTGGGGCCAACGTCCTGACTTTC.